This T cell receptor beta chain was sequenced in a study of T-cell memory formation after mild COVID-19. Study at large: TCR clusters were largely donor specific.

From the 5' RACE reads, TCRdb called clonotypes with MiXCR, one entry per CDR3 protein. This sample has under 600,000 distinct CDR3 sequences, with about 22% found just once. The CDR3 is made up of 16 amino acids. Germline assignment: CDR1 MNHEY and CDR2 SMNVEV (reference sequence). Germline trimming cut 8 bases from V and 1 base from J; bases unmatched to any gene: 13. This sequence was found in an adult woman who had mild COVID-19 (a few samples of this study predate the infection). Cell type and time point are not known. Sequenced material: PBMCs or a T cell subset sorted from them (not recorded which). The chain couples TRBV27 to TRBJ2-5, with TRBD2 matching over 7 bases. CDR3 residues: CASGEVAGAPQETQYF. The CDR3 bases are TGTGCCAGCGGAGAGGTGGCGGGAGCTCCCCAAGAGACCCAGTACTTC.